Shown below are 24 T cell receptor beta chains from a single sample sequenced in a study of early T cells in non-severe SARS-CoV-2 infection. TCRdb reanalysed the 5' RACE reads using MiXCR and keeps one entry per CDR3 protein. Here the sample spans 25,000 to 35,000 distinct CDR3 sequences, 4.5% to 5.5% being singletons. The sequenced sample was whole blood. All receptors derive from an adult who was a healthcare worker with PCR-confirmed SARS-CoV-2 infection or an uninfected control (not recorded which).

This clonotype showed up many times. This chain uses TRBV20-1 with TRBJ2-3; 9 nucleotides line up with TRBD2. This CDR3 is 16 amino acids long. V lost 1 base, J lost 3 bases, and 8 bases stayed unmatched. Germline CDR1 DFQATT, CDR2 SNEGSKA (reference sequence). CDR3 protein: CSARGRRAGGTDTQYF. The CDR3 coding sequence is TGCAGTGCTAGAGGCAGGCGGGCGGGAGGGACAGATACGCAGTATTTT.

This clonotype was counted at least ten times. The chain uses TRBV7-9 and TRBJ2-7; TRBD2 matches at 8 bases. This CDR3 is 14 amino acids long. Germline V gene sequence: CDR1 SEHNR, CDR2 FQNEAQ (reference sequence). The ends lost 5 bases at V and 1 base at J; junction bases unmatched: 4. The CDR3 DNA reads TGTGCCAGCAGCCTCCGGGAGGGTTCCTACGAGCAGTACTTC. Amino acid sequence: CASSLREGSYEQYF.

This clonotype was counted a few times. The V gene is TRBV6-2 or TRBV6-3, the J gene TRBJ2-7, with D unclear. V lost 4 bases to trimming and J lost 4 bases, with 17 bases between them. The CDR3 contains 15 residues. Germline V gene data show CDR1 as MNHEY and CDR2 as SVGEGT. The CDR3 DNA reads as TGTGCCAGCAGTTCCACAGCAACAAGTAATTACGAGCAGTACTTC. The encoded protein is CASSSTATSNYEQYF.

This clonotype was observed at least ten times. In nucleotides, the CDR3 is TGTGCCAGCAGCTTTTTAGGGCTCAGCTCCTACAATGAGCAGTTCTTC. Translating gives CASSFLGLSSYNEQFF. The gene calls are TRBV7-8 and TRBJ2-1; unclear D gene. The CDR3 runs 16 residues. The germline V gene has CDR1 SGHVS and CDR2 FQNEAQ. The V gene lost 3 bases and the J gene lost 0 bases, with 12 bases spanning the gap.

This clonotype was counted between two and nine times. The chain recombines TRBV6-2 or TRBV6-3 with TRBJ2-1, with TRBD2 as a possible D gene (5 bases). Trimming took off 6 bases at V and 2 bases at J, with 17 bases between the two ends. The CDR3 consists of 16 residues. Germline values: CDR1 MNHEY, CDR2 SVGEGT. In DNA, the CDR3 is TGTGCCAGCAGGCACCCGACGGGAACAGCCTACAATGAGCAGTTCTTC. It codes for CASRHPTGTAYNEQFF.

This clonotype was observed a few times. The V gene is TRBV27, the J gene TRBJ1-4; the D gene is possibly TRBD1 (5 bases). Germline loops: CDR1 MNHEY, CDR2 SMNVEV (reference sequence). CDR3 length: 14 residues. V lost 3 bases and J 0 bases, leaving 5 bases between the germline ends. CDR3 nucleotide sequence: TGTGCCAGCAGTTTGACAGCAACTAATGAAAAACTGTTTTTT. Translated: CASSLTATNEKLFF.

This clonotype was observed at least ten times. The V gene is TRBV20-1, the J gene TRBJ2-2; TRBD2 agrees at 13 bases. Per the germline V gene, CDR1 is DFQATT and CDR2 is SNEGSKA (reference sequence). The CDR3 extends over 17 amino acids. V shed 6 bases and J 3 bases; nucleotides not matched to a gene: 10. The CDR3, as DNA: TGCAGTGCCCCCCGGACTAGCGGGAGCCTTTACACCGGGGAGCTGTTTTTT. Amino acids: CSAPRTSGSLYTGELFF.

This clonotype was counted many times. The gene calls are TRBV7-9 and TRBJ2-7; D is undetermined. CDR1 is SEHNR and CDR2 is FQNEAQ in the germline V gene (reference sequence). The CDR3 spans 14 residues. V was trimmed by 2 bases and J by 3 bases, leaving 11 bases between them. CDR3 amino acids: CASSLREANYEQYF. The CDR3 coding sequence is TGTGCCAGCAGCTTACGTGAGGCCAACTACGAGCAGTACTTC.

This clonotype was seen many times. This chain joins TRBV5-5 and TRBJ1-5; no clear D. The CDR3 spans 15 residues. The germline CDR1 and CDR2 sequences are SGHKS and YYEKEE (reference sequence). V lost 0 bases and J lost 3, with 10 bases in between. In DNA, the CDR3 is TGTGCCAGCAGCTTGGAAGCCGATCCCAATCAGCCCCAGCATTTT. Its translation is CASSLEADPNQPQHF.

This clonotype was observed many times. The rearrangement uses TRBV15 and TRBJ1-5; TRBD1 might be the D (5 bases). The length of the CDR3 is 13 residues. Germline CDR1 LNHNV, CDR2 YYDKDF (reference sequence). Trimming cost V 7 bases and J 7 bases, with 14 bases left between them. The CDR3 loop reads CATTWAGSQPQHF. The CDR3 DNA sequence: TGTGCCACCACCTGGGCAGGGTCGCAGCCCCAGCATTTT.

This clonotype came up a few times. The genes are TRBV20-1 and TRBJ1-4, with 8 positions matching TRBD1. The V gene end was trimmed by 2 bases and the J gene end by 6 bases; junction bases not matched to a gene: 5. This CDR3 spans 14 amino acids. Germline loops: CDR1 DFQATT, CDR2 SNEGSKA (reference sequence). As DNA, the CDR3 is TGCAGTGCTAGACCGACAGGGGTCTATGAAAAACTGTTTTTT. Translating it yields CSARPTGVYEKLFF.

There are a few counts of this clonotype. The gene calls are TRBV29-1 and TRBJ1-2, with 7 bases that match TRBD1. The CDR3 consists of 15 residues. Germline trimming cut 4 bases from V and 4 bases from J; bases unmatched to any gene: 12. Germline V gene lookup returns CDR1 SQVTM and CDR2 ANQGSEA. The CDR3 sequence is CSVAPRRGRSYGYTF. CDR3 coding DNA: TGCAGCGTTGCCCCGCGGAGGGGGCGTAGCTATGGCTACACCTTC. Filled out from reference TRBV29-1 and TRBJ1-2, the complete variable domain reads SAVISQKPSRDICQRGTSLTIQCQVDSQVTMMFWYRQQPGQSLTLIATANQGSEATYESGFVIDKFPISRPNLTFSTLTVSNMSPEDSSIYLCSVAPRRGRSYGYTFGSGTRLTVV.

This clonotype was picked up many times. The chain recombines TRBV3-1 with TRBJ1-1, with a weak D call TRBD1 (5 bases). Germline CDR1 LGHDT, CDR2 YNNKEL (reference sequence). With 1 base removed from V and 7 bases from J, the gap between germline ends came to 10 bases. The CDR3 is made up of 13 amino acids. The CDR3 loop reads CASSQVGGGEAFF. For the CDR3, the DNA is TGTGCCAGCAGCCAAGTGGGTGGGGGTGAAGCTTTCTTT.

The chain has TRBV19 and TRBJ2-1, with 13 bases lining up with TRBD2. V shed 4 bases and J 6 bases; nucleotides not matched to a gene: 6. Germline loops: CDR1 LNHDA, CDR2 SQIVND (reference sequence). The CDR3 is 16 residues long. The chain's CDR3 is CASSTPGLAGINEQFF. The CDR3 DNA sequence: TGTGCCAGTAGTACCCCGGGACTAGCGGGGATCAATGAGCAGTTCTTC.

This clonotype occurred many times. This chain links TRBV7-2 with TRBJ1-1, with D perhaps matching TRBD1 (5 bases). The length of the CDR3 is 16 residues. V was shortened by 5 bases and J by 0 bases, with 16 bases between the two germline ends. CDR1 is SGHTA, CDR2 FQGNSA, per germline. The CDR3 reads CASSPTGSRMNTEAFF. The CDR3 region has the DNA TGTGCCAGCAGCCCAACAGGCTCGCGCATGAACACTGAAGCTTTCTTT.

This clonotype was observed many times. The chain recombines TRBV28 with TRBJ2-7; 10 positions match TRBD1. J gave up 5 bases and V 6 bases, and 10 bases lay outside the gene matches. The germline gives CDR1 MDHEN, CDR2 SYDVKM. The length of the CDR3 is 15 residues. In DNA form, the CDR3 reads TGTGCCAGCAGCCAAACAGGACAGGGGGTCCACGAGCAGTACTTC. The encoded protein is CASSQTGQGVHEQYF.

This clonotype was recorded many times. The J gene is TRBJ2-1, the V gene TRBV28, with 7 bases matching TRBD1. Germline loops: CDR1 MDHEN, CDR2 SYDVKM. Trimming cost V 0 bases and J 2 bases; bases outside gene matches: 10. The CDR3 contains 18 residues. CDR3: CASSLWDRIKPPYNEQFF. The CDR3 region has the DNA TGTGCCAGCAGTTTATGGGACAGGATTAAACCACCCTACAATGAGCAGTTCTTC.

This clonotype was seen at least ten times. The chain employs TRBV4-2 and TRBJ2-1; D is ambiguous. CDR1 and CDR2 (germline): LGHNA, YNFKEQ. Trimming left V 0 bases short and J 10 bases short, with 10 bases between. CDR3 length: 13 amino acids. The CDR3 sequence: CASSQDGFGEQFF. DNA of the CDR3: TGTGCCAGCAGCCAAGATGGTTTTGGCGAGCAGTTCTTC.

In its sample, this clonotype was seen many times. This rearrangement joins TRBV3-1 to TRBJ1-2; the match to TRBD1 covers 9 bases. Trimming at V came to 0 bases and at J to 8 bases, leaving 7 bases not matched to a gene. This CDR3 region has 15 residues. Germline CDR1 reads LGHDT; CDR2 reads YNNKEL (reference sequence). The CDR3 sequence is CASSQETGGAKGYTF. CDR3 DNA: TGTGCCAGCAGCCAAGAAACAGGGGGCGCGAAAGGCTACACCTTC.

This clonotype has a count of ten or more. The V and J genes are TRBV28 and TRBJ2-5; no clear D gene. V was trimmed by 1 base and J by 5 bases, leaving 14 bases between them. The germline V gene has CDR1 MDHEN and CDR2 SYDVKM. This CDR3 comprises 15 residues. The DNA for the CDR3 is TGTGCCAGCAGTTTATTAGTTTTAGGGCCGGAGACCCAGTACTTC. Its translation: CASSLLVLGPETQYF.

This clonotype came up many times. The chain couples TRBV5-1 to TRBJ2-5, with D hard to call. Trimming stripped 4 bases from V and 2 bases from J, with 15 bases between. Germline lookup yields CDR1 SGHRS and CDR2 YFSETQ. CDR3 length: 15 residues. DNA for the CDR3: TGCGCCAGCAGCCAATTGAACCCCGGGCAAGAGACCCAGTACTTC. It yields the protein CASSQLNPGQETQYF.

This clonotype was counted ten times or more. J is TRBJ2-1 and V is TRBV6-1, with 11 bases matching TRBD2. CDR1 MNHNS and CDR2 SASEGT come from the germline V gene. The CDR3 covers 16 residues. V lost 6 bases, J lost 0 bases, and 4 bases stayed unmatched. The CDR3 coding sequence is TGTGCCAGCAGCATAGCGGGGGGGCGCTCCTACAATGAGCAGTTCTTC. Translating it yields CASSIAGGRSYNEQFF.

This clonotype was recorded many times. This sequence joins TRBV3-1 and TRBJ2-1; 7 bases fit TRBD2. The CDR3 runs to 15 residues. With 6 bases clipped from V and 4 bases from J, the junction kept 9 bases outside the gene matches. Germline CDR1 reads LGHDT; CDR2 reads YNNKEL (reference sequence). CDR3 sequence (DNA): TGTGCCAGCAGATATGAGGGTAGCGGGTACAATGAGCAGTTCTTC. This codes for CASRYEGSGYNEQFF.

At least ten counts were recorded for this clonotype. This sequence joins TRBV5-1 and TRBJ2-2, with D uncertain. The germline gives CDR1 SGHRS, CDR2 YFSETQ. This CDR3 has 17 amino acids. V was cut by 0 bases and J by 0 bases, with 12 bases left in between. CDR3 coding DNA: TGCGCCAGCAGCTTGGCCCCAGCTCCGACGAACACCGGGGAGCTGTTTTTT. The encoded protein is CASSLAPAPTNTGELFF. Full variable domain (outside the CDR3, taken from reference TRBV5-1 and TRBJ2-2): KAGVTQTPRYLIKTRGQQVTLSCSPISGHRSVSWYQQTPGQGLQFLFEYFSETQRNKGNFPGRFSGRQFSNSRSEMNVSTLELGDSALYLCASSLAPAPTNTGELFFGEGSRLTVL.